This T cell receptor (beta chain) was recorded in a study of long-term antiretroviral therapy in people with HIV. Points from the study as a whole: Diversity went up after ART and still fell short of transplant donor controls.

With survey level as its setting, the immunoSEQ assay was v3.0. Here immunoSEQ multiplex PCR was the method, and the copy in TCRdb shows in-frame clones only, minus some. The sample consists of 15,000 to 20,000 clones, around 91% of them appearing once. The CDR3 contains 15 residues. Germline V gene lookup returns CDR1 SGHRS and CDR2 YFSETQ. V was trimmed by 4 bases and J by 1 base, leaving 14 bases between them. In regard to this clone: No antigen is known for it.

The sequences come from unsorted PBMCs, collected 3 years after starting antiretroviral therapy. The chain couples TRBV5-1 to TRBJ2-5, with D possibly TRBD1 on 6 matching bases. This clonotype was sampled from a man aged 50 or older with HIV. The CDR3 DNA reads TGCGCCAGCAGCCCCCCCGTGGACAGCCAAGAGACCCAGTACTTC. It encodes CASSPPVDSQETQYF.